This T cell receptor (beta chain) was captured in a study of CD8 T cells in Susac syndrome. FACS was used to enrich TEMRA cells, whereas the CD8+ and CD4+ T cells were obtained by negative isolation. CDR1 DFQATT and CDR2 SNEGSKA come from the germline V gene (reference sequence). Deletions cut 0 bases from V and 9 bases from J, with 17 bases between. The CDR3 is 14 residues long. Roughly 0.5 to 1 ug RNA was reverse transcribed with random hexamers. MiXCR, run by TCRdb on the immunoSEQ multiplex PCR reads, gives a single entry per CDR3 protein. The sample holds around 81,000 distinct CDR3 sequences; 94% are singletons and the top ten take approximately 1%.

The TCR comes from a human donor with Susac syndrome. This sequence joins TRBV20-1 and TRBJ1-1; D call uncertain. Sample: CD8+ T cells from PBMCs. The CDR3 nucleotides are TGCAGTGCTAGAGATTCAGCAGACGAGGTGAAAGCTTTCTTT. Translating it yields CSARDSADEVKAFF.